These 8 T cell receptor beta chains originate from one sample sequenced in a study of blood T cell repertoires in COVID-19. Assay: immunoSEQ multiplex PCR; the TCRdb copy retains only in-frame clones and omits some. The table lists some 80,000 clones, 80% to 90% of them singletons, with 15% to 20% in the top ten. The sequencing input was peripheral blood. These receptor sequences come from a human donor in a cohort sampled during active COVID-19.

The chain is built from TRBV29-1 and TRBJ2-1, with TRBD1 matching over 9 bases. This CDR3 has 16 amino acids. V shed 7 bases and J 5 bases; nucleotides not matched to a gene: 15. Germline V gene sequence: CDR1 SQVTM, CDR2 ANQGSEA. The CDR3 protein is CSARKPGQGDDNEQFF. The CDR3 DNA reads TGCAGCGCCCGGAAACCGGGACAGGGAGATGACAATGAGCAGTTCTTC.

This sequence joins TRBV4-3 and TRBJ2-1; TRBD1 agrees at 10 bases. The germline V gene encodes CDR1 LGHNA and CDR2 YSLEER. The CDR3 covers 18 residues. Unmatched junction bases numbered 6, after V lost 1 base and J lost 0 bases. CDR3 DNA: TGCGCCAGCAGCCAAGTCTTGGACAGGGGGAGCTCCTACAATGAGCAGTTCTTC. It codes for CASSQVLDRGSSYNEQFF.

This chain joins TRBV29-1 and TRBJ2-2, with 14 bases matching TRBD2. The CDR3 contains 14 residues. The V segment lost 6 bases and the J segment 6 bases; nucleotides outside the gene matches: 3. Germline V gene data show CDR1 as SQVTM and CDR2 as ANQGSEA. In DNA form, the CDR3 reads TGCAGCGTGGGGACTAGCGGGAGATCCGGGGAGCTGTTTTTT. The encoded protein is CSVGTSGRSGELFF.

This rearrangement joins TRBV2 to TRBJ2-1, with 10 bases fitting TRBD2. Germline CDR1 is SNHLY and CDR2 is FYNNEI. The V and J ends lost 4 bases and 0 bases, in that order; junction bases with no gene match: 0. CDR3 length: 15 amino acids. The CDR3 loop is CASSASGSSYNEQFF. The CDR3 region has the DNA TGTGCCAGCAGTGCTAGCGGGAGCTCCTACAATGAGCAGTTCTTC.

The chain couples TRBV14 to TRBJ2-2, with D hard to call. This CDR3 region has 13 residues. The V gene lost 1 base and the J gene lost 2 bases, with 2 bases spanning the gap. Germline V lookup: CDR1 SGHDN, CDR2 FVKESK. For the CDR3, the DNA is TGTGCCAGCAGCCAAGCAAACACCGGGGAGCTGTTTTTT. Its translation: CASSQANTGELFF.

DNA of the CDR3: TGTGCCAGTCTTTTGGCAGGGGAAACCTACGAGCAGTACTTC. Its protein is CASLLAGETYEQYF. This chain joins TRBV21-1 and TRBJ2-7; the table assigns TRBD1, which was not confirmed against the DNA. TRBV21-1 has pseudogene status. This CDR3 contains 14 residues.

The genes are TRBV5-1 and TRBJ1-3, with TRBD1 identical over 9 bases. CDR1 and CDR2 from the germline V gene are SGHRS and YFSETQ. After removal of 2 bases from V and 7 bases from J, the junction contained 13 bases not matched to a gene. The CDR3 totals 17 residues. The CDR3 is CASSLVDRGQGRNTIYF. DNA of the CDR3: TGCGCCAGCAGCTTAGTAGATAGGGGACAGGGTAGGAACACCATATATTTT.

The chain employs TRBV21-1 and TRBJ2-2; TRBD2 is the table's D call and was not checked against the DNA. TRBV21-1 is a pseudogene segment. The CDR3 has 21 amino acids. The CDR3 DNA is TGTGCCAGCAGCAAAGGGAAGTCCGGGACTAGCGGGGGCCCCTTCACCGGGGAGCTGTTTTTT. Translation gives CASSKGKSGTSGGPFTGELFF.